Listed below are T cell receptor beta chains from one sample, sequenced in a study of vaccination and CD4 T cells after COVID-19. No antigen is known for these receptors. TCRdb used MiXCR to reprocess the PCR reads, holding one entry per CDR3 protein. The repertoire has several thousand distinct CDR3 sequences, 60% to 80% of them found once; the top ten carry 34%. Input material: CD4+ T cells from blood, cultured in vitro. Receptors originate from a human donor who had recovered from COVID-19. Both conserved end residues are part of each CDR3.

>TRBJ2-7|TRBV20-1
CSARDQGKQYF
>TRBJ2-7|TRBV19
CASSTQGGSYEQYF
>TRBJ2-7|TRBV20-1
CSAREQFEQYF
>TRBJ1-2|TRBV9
CASSVGTGSYGYTF
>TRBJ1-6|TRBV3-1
CASSQDQGARSPLHF
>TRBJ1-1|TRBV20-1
CSAKVRRLVTEAFF
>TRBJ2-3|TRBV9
CASSVTSRVSTDTQYF
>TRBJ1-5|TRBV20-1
CSAREGSNQPQHF
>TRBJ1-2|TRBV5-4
CASSTDNYGYTF
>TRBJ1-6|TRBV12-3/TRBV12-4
CASSFHRSPLHF
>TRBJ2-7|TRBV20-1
CSATAMTGDYEQYF
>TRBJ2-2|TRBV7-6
CASSPTMGPVNTGELFF
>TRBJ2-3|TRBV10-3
CAISPAGTSGLTDTQYF
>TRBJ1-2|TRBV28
CASSLWGLNYGYTF
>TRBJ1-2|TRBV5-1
CASSLGGISYGYTF
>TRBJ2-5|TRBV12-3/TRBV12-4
CASSLARYGLAGGSVGETQYF
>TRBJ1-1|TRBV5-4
CAHRGRDGGTEAFF
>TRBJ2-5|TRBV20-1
CSARVTGLSETQYF
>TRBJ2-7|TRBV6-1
CASRKNSGGRDYEQYF
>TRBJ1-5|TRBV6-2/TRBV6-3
CASRSPGQISNQPQHF
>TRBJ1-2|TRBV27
CASSLSGQTNYGYTF
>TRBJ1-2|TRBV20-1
CSARGGNYGYTF
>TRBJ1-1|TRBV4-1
CASSLVGTGSISEAFF
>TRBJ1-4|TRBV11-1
CASSQTGTGIQKLFF
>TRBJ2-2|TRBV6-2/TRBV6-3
CASKGGGNTGELFF
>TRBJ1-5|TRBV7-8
CASSLELGNQPQHF
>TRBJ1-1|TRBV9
CASSVGRVTEAFF
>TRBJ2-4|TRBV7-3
CASSLIPPGGNIQYF
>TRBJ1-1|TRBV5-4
CASSLGIPRRGNTEAFF
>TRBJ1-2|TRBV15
CATSRTNRGLNFNYGYTF
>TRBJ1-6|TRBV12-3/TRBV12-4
CASRRDSFLNSPLHF
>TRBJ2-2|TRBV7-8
CASSTIQGTGELFF
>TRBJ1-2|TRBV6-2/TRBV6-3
CASSDRGRFYGYTF
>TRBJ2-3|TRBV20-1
CSAPDRGGPHDTQYF
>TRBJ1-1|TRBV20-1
CSAQGDSLMNTEAFF
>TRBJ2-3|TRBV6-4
CASSASGIRTDTQYF
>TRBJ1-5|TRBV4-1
CASSPLHLGNQPQHF
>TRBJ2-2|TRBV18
CASSPGAMNTGELFF
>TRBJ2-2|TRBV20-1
CSARFRELELFF
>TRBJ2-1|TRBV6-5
CASSYAHRGRYNEQFF
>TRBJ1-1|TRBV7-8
CASSLARFGAEAFF
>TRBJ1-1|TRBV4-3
CASSQGGAGTEAFF
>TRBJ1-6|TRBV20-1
CSATRKASIYNSPLHF
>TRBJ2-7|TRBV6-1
CASRPPGQGAREQYF
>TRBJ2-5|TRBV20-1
CSARDRSSYGTQYF
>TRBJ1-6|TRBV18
CASSPNRVGSPLHF
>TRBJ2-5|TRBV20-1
CSARAPYTSFKETQYF
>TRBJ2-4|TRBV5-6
CASSLDLGQLKNIQYF
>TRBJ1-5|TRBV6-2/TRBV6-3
CASSPGTGRVSNQPQHF
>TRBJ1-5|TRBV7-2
CASSLRGDQPQHF
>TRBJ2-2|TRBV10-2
CASSPGTGGNGELFF
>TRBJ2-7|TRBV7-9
CASSRTYEQYF
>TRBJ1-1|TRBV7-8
CASSLVIGATEAFF
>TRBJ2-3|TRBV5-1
CASSSLAGGQDTQYF
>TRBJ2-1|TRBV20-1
CSAPGPSRSYNEQFF